This T cell receptor (beta chain) derives from a study of cytomegalovirus exposure and HLA in healthy donors. Turning to the study itself: A data release that came early held tens of millions of unique TCRs from HLA-typed donors.

There were likely unrecorded immune exposures, though donors were nominally healthy when sampled. A word on this clone: Its specificity is not known.

PCR employed 60 Vbeta and 13 Jbeta primers. Assay used: immunoSEQ multiplex PCR; TCRdb lists only in-frame clones, some missing. The table lists under 200,000 clones, around four fifths of them singletons. General study points: Altogether, some 170 TCR beta chains were recorded as cytomegalovirus-associated. Published work reported that the classifier diagnosed cytomegalovirus status with high specificity and sensitivity.

V lost 3 bases and J lost 8, with 16 bases in between. This CDR3 has 15 residues. CDR1 is KGHSH, CDR2 LQKENI, per germline. The chain couples TRBV18 to TRBJ1-4; D remains ambiguous. This TCR was sampled from a girl aged 2-15 years in good health and CMV-seropositive. Sequencing was carried out using PBMCs. In nucleotides, the CDR3 is TGTGCCAGCTCACCGCGGGGAGACTACGGGGAAAAACTGTTTTTT. As protein: CASSPRGDYGEKLFF.